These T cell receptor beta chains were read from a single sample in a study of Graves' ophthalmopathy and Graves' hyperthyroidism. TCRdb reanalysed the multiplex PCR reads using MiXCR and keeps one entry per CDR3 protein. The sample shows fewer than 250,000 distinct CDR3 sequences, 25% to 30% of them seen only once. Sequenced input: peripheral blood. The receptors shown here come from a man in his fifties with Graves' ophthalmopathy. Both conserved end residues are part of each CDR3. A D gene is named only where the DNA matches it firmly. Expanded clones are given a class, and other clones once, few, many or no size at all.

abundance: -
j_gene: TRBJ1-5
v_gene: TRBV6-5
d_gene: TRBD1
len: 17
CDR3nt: TGTGCCAGCAGTTACTACCGGACAGGGTATAGCAATCAGCCCCAGCATTTT
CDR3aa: CASSYYRTGYSNQPQHF

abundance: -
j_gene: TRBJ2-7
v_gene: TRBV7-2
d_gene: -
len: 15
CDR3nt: TGTGCCAGCACCCAGGGGATTCTCAGGGAACACGAGCAGTACTTC
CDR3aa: CASTQGILREHEQYF

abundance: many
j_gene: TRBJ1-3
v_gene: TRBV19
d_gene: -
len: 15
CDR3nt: TGTGCCAGTAGTAACCCACGGACGGCTGGAAACACCATATATTTT
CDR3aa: CASSNPRTAGNTIYF

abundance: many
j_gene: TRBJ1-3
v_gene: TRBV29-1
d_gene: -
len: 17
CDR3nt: TGCAGCGTGGGTGGGTTTTCCTCATCGGCCTCTGGAAACACCATATATTTT
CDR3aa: CSVGGFSSSASGNTIYF

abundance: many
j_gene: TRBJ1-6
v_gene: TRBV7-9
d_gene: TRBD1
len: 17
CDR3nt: TGTGCCAGCAGCGCCGGGACAGCCATCTCCTATAATTCACCCCTCCACTTT
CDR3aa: CASSAGTAISYNSPLHF

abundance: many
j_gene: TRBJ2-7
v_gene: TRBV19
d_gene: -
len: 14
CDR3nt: TGTGCCAGTAAATCTAGCCAACCCTCCTACGAGCAGTACTTC
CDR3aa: CASKSSQPSYEQYF

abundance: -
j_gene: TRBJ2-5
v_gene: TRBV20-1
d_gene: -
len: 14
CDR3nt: TGCAGTGCTAGAGATCCCGAGCGTGTGGAGACCCAGTACTTC
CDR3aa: CSARDPERVETQYF

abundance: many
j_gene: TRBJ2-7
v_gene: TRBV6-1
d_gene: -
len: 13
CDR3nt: TGTGCCAGCAGTGAAGGGACCGCCTACGAGCAGTACTTC
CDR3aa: CASSEGTAYEQYF

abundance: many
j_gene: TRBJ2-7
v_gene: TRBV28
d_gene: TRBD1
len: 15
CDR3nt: TGTGCCAGCAGTTTATCCGGGACAGGGCTATACGAGCAGTACTTC
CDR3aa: CASSLSGTGLYEQYF

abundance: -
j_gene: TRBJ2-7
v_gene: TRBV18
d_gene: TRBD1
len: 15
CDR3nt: TGTGCCAGCTCACCAGCCCCGGGACAGGGTTACGAGCAGTACTTC
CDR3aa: CASSPAPGQGYEQYF

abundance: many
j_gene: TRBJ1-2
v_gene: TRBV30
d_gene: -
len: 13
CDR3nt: TGTGCCTGGAGCCTACAGGGAAACTATGGCTACACCTTC
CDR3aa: CAWSLQGNYGYTF

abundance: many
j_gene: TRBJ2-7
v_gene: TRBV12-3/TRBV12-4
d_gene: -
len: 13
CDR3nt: TGTGCCAGCAGCCCCAGGGAAACCTACGAGCAGTACTTC
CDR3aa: CASSPRETYEQYF

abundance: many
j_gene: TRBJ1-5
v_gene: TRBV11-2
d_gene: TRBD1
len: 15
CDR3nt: TGTGCCAGCAGCCGTTTAGGGGGCACGGATCAGCCCCAGCATTTT
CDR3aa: CASSRLGGTDQPQHF

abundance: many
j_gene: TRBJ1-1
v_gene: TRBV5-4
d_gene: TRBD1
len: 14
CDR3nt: TGTGCCAGCAGCACACAGGGGATGAACACTGAAGCTTTCTTT
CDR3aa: CASSTQGMNTEAFF

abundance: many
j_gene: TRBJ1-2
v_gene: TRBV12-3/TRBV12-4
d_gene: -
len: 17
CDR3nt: TGTGCCAGCAGTTTAGGGGGGGCAGGGGATAAGGGCTATGGCTACACCTTC
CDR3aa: CASSLGGAGDKGYGYTF

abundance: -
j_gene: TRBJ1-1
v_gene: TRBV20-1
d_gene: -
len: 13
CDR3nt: TGCAGTGCGAAACGGCATTTGGACACTGAAGCTTTCTTT
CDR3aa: CSAKRHLDTEAFF

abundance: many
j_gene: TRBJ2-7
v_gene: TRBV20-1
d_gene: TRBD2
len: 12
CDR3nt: TGCAGTGCCCTCGGGGGGACGGGCGAGCAGTACTTC
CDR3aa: CSALGGTGEQYF

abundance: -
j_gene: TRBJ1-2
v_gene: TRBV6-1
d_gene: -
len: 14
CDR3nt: TGTGCCAGCAGTGAACCCGGTACGGGCCATGGCTACACCTTC
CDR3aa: CASSEPGTGHGYTF